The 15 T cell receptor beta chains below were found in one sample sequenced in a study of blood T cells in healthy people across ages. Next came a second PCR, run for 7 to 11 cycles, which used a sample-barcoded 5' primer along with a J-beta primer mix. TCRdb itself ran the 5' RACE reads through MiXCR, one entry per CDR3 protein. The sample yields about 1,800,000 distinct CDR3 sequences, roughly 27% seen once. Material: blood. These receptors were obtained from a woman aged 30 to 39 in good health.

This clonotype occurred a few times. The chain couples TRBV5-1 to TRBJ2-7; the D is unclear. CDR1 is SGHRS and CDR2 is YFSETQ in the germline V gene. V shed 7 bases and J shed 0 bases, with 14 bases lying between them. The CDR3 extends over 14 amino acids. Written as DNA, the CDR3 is TGCGCCAGCCATCCAGACACAAGCTCCTACGAGCAGTACTTC. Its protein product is CASHPDTSSYEQYF.

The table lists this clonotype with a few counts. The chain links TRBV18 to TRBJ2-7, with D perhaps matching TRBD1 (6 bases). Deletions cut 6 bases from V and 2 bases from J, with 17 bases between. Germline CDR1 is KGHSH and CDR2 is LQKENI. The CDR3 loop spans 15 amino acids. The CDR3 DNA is TGTGCCAGCTCCCCTGACGGGACACCTACCTACGAGCAGTACTTC. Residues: CASSPDGTPTYEQYF.

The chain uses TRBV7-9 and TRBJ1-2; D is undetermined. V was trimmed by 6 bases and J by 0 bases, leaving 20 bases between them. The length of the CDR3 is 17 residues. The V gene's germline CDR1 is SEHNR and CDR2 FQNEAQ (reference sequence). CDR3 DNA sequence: TGTGCCAGCAGTTCCAGCTGGGATCCCATAGCTAACTATGGCTACACCTTC. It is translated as CASSSSWDPIANYGYTF.

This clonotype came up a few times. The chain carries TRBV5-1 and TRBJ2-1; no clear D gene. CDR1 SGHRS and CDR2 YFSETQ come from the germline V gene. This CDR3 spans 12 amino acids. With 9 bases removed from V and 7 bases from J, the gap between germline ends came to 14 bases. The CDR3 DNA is TGCGCCAACCTCTCCGGATGGAATGAGCAGTTCTTC. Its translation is CANLSGWNEQFF. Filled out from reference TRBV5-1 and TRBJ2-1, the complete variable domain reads KAGVTQTPRYLIKTRGQQVTLSCSPISGHRSVSWYQQTPGQGLQFLFEYFSETQRNKGNFPGRFSGRQFSNSRSEMNVSTLELGDSALYLCANLSGWNEQFFGPGTRLTVL.

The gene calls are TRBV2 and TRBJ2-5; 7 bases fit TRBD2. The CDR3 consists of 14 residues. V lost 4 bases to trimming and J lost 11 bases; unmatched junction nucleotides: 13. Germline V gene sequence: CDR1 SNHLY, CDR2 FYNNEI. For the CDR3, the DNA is TGTGCCAGCAGTGTGACGGGGGGTACCCCGGAGCAGTACTTC. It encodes CASSVTGGTPEQYF.

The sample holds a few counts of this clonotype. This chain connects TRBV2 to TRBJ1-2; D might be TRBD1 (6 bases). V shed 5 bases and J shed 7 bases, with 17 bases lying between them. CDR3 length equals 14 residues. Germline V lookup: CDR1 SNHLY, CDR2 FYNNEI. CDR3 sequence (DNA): TGTGCCAGCAGTATGGAGGGGGGAGGCTCTGGCTACACCTTC. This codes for CASSMEGGGSGYTF.

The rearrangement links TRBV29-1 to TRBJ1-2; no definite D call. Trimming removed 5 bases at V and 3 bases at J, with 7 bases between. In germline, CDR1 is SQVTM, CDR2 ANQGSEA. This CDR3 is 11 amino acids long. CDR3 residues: CSVLGDYGYTF. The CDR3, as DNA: TGCAGCGTTTTAGGAGACTATGGCTACACCTTC.

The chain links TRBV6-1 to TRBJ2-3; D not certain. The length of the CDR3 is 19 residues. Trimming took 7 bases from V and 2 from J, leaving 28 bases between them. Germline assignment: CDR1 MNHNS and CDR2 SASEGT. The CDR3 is CASISPYDPIRRPTDTQYF. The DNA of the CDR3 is TGTGCCAGCATCAGCCCTTACGATCCAATCAGGCGACCCACAGATACGCAGTATTTT.

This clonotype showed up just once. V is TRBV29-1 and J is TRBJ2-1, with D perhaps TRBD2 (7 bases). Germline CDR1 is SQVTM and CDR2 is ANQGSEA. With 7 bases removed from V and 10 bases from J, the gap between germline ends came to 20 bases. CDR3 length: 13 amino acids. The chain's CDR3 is CSAIGGGGNEQFF. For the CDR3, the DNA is TGCAGCGCGATCGGGGGCGGGGGTAACGAGCAGTTCTTC.

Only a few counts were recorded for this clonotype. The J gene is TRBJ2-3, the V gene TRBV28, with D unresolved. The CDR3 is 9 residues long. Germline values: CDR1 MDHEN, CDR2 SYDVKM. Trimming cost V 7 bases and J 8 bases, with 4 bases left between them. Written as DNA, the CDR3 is TGTGCCAGCATGAGTACGCAGTATTTT. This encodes CASMSTQYF.

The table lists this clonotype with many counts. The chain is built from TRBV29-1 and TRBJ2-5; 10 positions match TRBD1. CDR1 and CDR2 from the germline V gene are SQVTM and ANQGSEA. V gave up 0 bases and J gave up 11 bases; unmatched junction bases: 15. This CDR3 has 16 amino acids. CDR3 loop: CSVEDLGQGVLGEQYF. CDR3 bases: TGCAGCGTTGAAGATCTAGGACAGGGGGTATTGGGTGAGCAGTACTTC. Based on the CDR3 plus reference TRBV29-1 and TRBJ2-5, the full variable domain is SAVISQKPSRDICQRGTSLTIQCQVDSQVTMMFWYRQQPGQSLTLIATANQGSEATYESGFVIDKFPISRPNLTFSTLTVSNMSPEDSSIYLCSVEDLGQGVLGEQYFGPGTRLLVL.

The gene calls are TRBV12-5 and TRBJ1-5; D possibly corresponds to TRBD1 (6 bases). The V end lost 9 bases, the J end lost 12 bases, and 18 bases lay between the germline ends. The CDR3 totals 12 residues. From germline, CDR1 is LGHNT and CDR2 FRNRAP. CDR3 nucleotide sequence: TGTGCTAGCCGAGTGACAGGAGGCGGCCAGCATTTT. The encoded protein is CASRVTGGGQHF.

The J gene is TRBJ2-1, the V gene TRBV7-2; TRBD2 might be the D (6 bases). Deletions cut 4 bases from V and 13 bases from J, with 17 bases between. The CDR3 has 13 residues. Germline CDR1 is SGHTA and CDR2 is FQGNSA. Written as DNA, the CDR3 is TGTGCCAGCAGCTCCGGGAGACAAGAGACCCAGTTCTTC. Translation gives CASSSGRQETQFF. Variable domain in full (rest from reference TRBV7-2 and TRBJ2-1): GAGVSQSPSNKVTEKGKDVELRCDPISGHTALYWYRQSLGQGLEFLIYFQGNSAPDKSGLPSDRFSAERTGGSVSTLTIQRTQQEDSAVYLCASSSGRQETQFFGPGTRLTVL.

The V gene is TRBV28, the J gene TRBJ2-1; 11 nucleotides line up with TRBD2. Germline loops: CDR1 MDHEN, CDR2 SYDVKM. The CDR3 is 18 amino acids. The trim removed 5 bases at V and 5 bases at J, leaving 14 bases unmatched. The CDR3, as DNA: TGTGCCAGCAGTCCCCCGGGGGCTAGCGGGGGGACCCACAATGAGCAGTTCTTC. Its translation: CASSPPGASGGTHNEQFF.

CDR3 amino acids: CASSDSGSAFDYEQYF. DNA for the CDR3: TGTGCCAGCAGTGATAGCGGGTCGGCCTTTGACTACGAGCAGTACTTC. V and J are TRBV2 and TRBJ2-7; 7 nucleotides match TRBD2. The CDR3 is 16 residues long. J lost 3 bases, V lost 3 bases, and 11 bases had no gene match. Germline CDR1 reads SNHLY; CDR2 reads FYNNEI.